The T cell receptor (beta chain) described here comes from a study of shared clonotypes between healthy human individuals. Findings of the study overall: Few donors restricted represented genetic and exposure-history diversity. A generally larger estimated richness was seen in naive subsets than in memory subsets.

Between the trimmed V and J ends, which lost 5 bases and 1 base, there was a span of 11 bases. CDR1 is MDHEN, CDR2 SYDVKM, per germline. The CDR3 spans 14 residues. For this clone: Antigen unknown. Other DNA sequences of this sample code for an identical CDR3.

Execution of the assay was at deep level. Measured with immunoSEQ multiplex PCR; TCRdb has only the in-frame clones, and not every one. In the table there are about 2 million clones, roughly 95% of which are singletons. Donors were healthy HIV-negative adults without recent acute infections or vaccinations. The TCR comes from a man aged 18 to 35 in good health. Sequenced sample: naive CD4+ T cells sorted from blood. Subset specified: CD45RA+ positively selected. The chain employs TRBV28 and TRBJ1-1; D may be TRBD1 (6 bases). The chain's CDR3 is CASSTGGGNTEAFF. CDR3 DNA: TGTGCCAGCAGTACCGGAGGGGGGAACACTGAAGCTTTCTTT.